This TCR beta chain was sequenced in a study of control samples from healthy donors and cancer patients. Generated by immunoSEQ multiplex PCR, the TCRdb table keeps only in-frame clones and is missing some. The sample shows around 120,000 clones, 87% of them seen only once. Germline values: CDR1 LGHDT, CDR2 YNNKEL (reference sequence). CDR3 length: 14 amino acids. Trimming shortened V by 1 base and J by 4 bases, and 11 bases separated the two germline ends. This clone showed up just a few times. This sequence originates from a man in his sixties in good health. The rearrangement links TRBV3-1 (or the pseudogene TRBV3-2) to TRBJ2-7, with D possibly TRBD1 on 5 matching bases. Sequenced: blood. CDR3 nucleotides: TGTGCCAGCAGCCAAGGAACAGGCCCTTACGAGCAGTACTTC. It specifies CASSQGTGPYEQYF.